Included here is one T cell receptor beta chain sequence, with context. The antigen it binds to is not known. The input lacks base qualities; no much larger clone sits a single base away. The V end gives up 8 bases and the J end 3 bases, leaving 6 bases in the junction not matched to a gene. The germline V gene provides CDR1 SNHLY and CDR2 FYNNEI. The cysteine opens and the phenylalanine closes a CDR3 of 14 amino acids. Of the read, only the CDR3 DNA is kept; its 42 bases are in frame from base 1. This sample is drawn from a study of cytomegalovirus exposure and HLA in healthy donors (dated by TCRdb to the late 2010s). Background on the whole study: In an earlier analysis of 550 to 750 of the donors, around 300 Gb of sequence data and 100 million or so unique TCR beta sequences from 150 million to 200 million T cells were reported. Among the roughly 400 genotyped donors, under 90% belonged to the genetic ancestry cluster associated with self-reported Caucasian donors. A separate validation cohort of 100 to 150 different subjects was used in addition to the 666-subject first cohort. To predict cytomegalovirus infection status, the study combined high-throughput TCR immunosequencing, statistical association of individual TCRs with disease status, and machine learning. The study was designed to test whether signatures of past pathogen exposure could be identified by cataloging public T cell receptors. Four or five DR-DQ haplotypes were handled as single units for association and clustering because linkage in the cohort was strong. Every repertoire in the discovery cohort had been generated on one and the same sequencing platform. In a later analysis, previously published TCR beta repertoires from hundreds of donors were re-analyzed and high-resolution HLA genotyping was added so that TCR occurrence patterns could be studied. The T cell repertoires of some 670 subjects were profiled by immunosequencing and related to cytomegalovirus serostatus. Typing coverage differed by locus: A, B, C, DRB1 and DQB1 were typed in roughly 620-630 donors, DQA1 in about 510, DPA1 in nearly 610, and DPB1 in approximately 450. Rather than using new phenotypic data, the later analysis identified candidate immune exposures from TCR beta sequences and from how often those sequences occurred across donors. A later genetic analysis took genome-wide SNP genotypes for about 65% of the 666 donors and used that subset as a discovery cohort. Across 398 genotyped donors of the cohort, an average of roughly 200,000 unique TCR beta nucleotide sequences per donor were sequenced, and roughly 20% of those sequences were non-productive. Roughly 300 gigabases of sequencing data and around 87 million unique TCR sequences were included in an early release covering about 700 HLA-typed donors. Class I and class II HLA loci were covered by the typing at four-digit resolution. Donor age, sex, ethnicity and CMV serostatus were compiled together with the repertoire data. In an earlier analysis of roughly 580 of the donors, high-throughput TCR beta sequencing was used to judge whether each TCR beta V gene segment behaved as functional or pseudogenic. Summary of the overall study and its limitations: In a later analysis, several top co-occurrence clusters were reported to appear linked to parvovirus B19, influenza, CMV and Epstein-Barr virus. Specific HLA alleles were associated with over 15,000 TCR beta sequences at a false discovery rate of 0.05 in a later analysis. Cytomegalovirus status was reported to be diagnosed by the classifier with high specificity and sensitivity in both the original and validation cohorts. In this cohort, only TCR beta chains were sequenced, and detectable features were limited by the absence of alpha or paired-chain data. Correlated functional status among segregating V segments might reflect linkage disequilibrium, but an unknown experimental factor could not be ruled out. In a later analysis, HLA-associated TCR beta chains showed more clonal expansion and lower generation probabilities than non-associated chains that were equally common. The only immune exposure information available for the cohort was CMV serostatus. Three of the identified cytomegalovirus-associated TCR beta chains were confirmed in vitro to be specific for cytomegalovirus antigens. Roughly uniform sequencing depth across donors was assumed in presence/absence analyses, although this assumption may not hold. A later genetic analysis associated a missense DCLRE1C variant with V-gene and J-gene trimming of TCR beta chains, and an independent cohort replicated the association. In the study, around 150 TCR beta chains were listed as associated with cytomegalovirus. The sequencing pipeline was judged likely to have produced a cluster of highly shared sequence variants as a technical artifact. The authors suggested that the approach could potentially be extended to other disease states and immunological phenotypes. Most CMV-associated TCR beta chains appeared to be HLA-restricted in a later analysis, and the HLA associations seemed to be driven largely by CMV exposure. When HLA alleles, especially DR and DQ, strongly co-occurred, attributing TCR associations to individual alleles was difficult. A later analysis found that TCR association rates varied across HLA loci, with DRB1 alleles showing the most associated TCRs and HLA-C alleles the fewest. The 87-base-pair reads could not distinguish some IMGT-functional V segments, including TRBV6-2 and TRBV6-3, so those segments were excluded. Because some donors lacked HLA typing at each locus, the association tests relied only on the typed subset. Broadly in line with IMGT annotations, most TCR beta V segments showed up in productive rearrangements about 87% or about 30% of the time in an earlier analysis of some 590 of the donors. Because counts were too low, approximately 18 rarely observed V segments, including chromosome 9 orphons, were excluded from the earlier analysis of around 590 of the donors. Most TCR sequences were seen in very few donors, while some public TCRs were found in many individuals. A later genetic analysis reported fewer N-insertions in productive TCRs among donors in an Asian-associated ancestry cluster than the roughly 700-donor mean. A further reported finding was that TCR beta sequences accurately predicted the HLA-A and HLA-B alleles for most subjects in the first cohort.

To prepare the library, the immunoSEQ multiplex PCR assay was applied. A mixture of 60 forward primers for TCR Vbeta segments and 13 reverse primers for TCR Jbeta segments was used in the multiplex PCR. The CDR3 region of rearranged TCR beta genes was amplified from genomic DNA with a multiplex PCR assay. On the Illumina HiSeq System, the amplified TCR beta libraries were sequenced as 87-base-pair reads. The original methods were these. In a later analysis, around 80 million unique TCR beta chains were counted across the 650 to 700 repertoires, and about 9.9 million of these chains were shared by at least two donors. A nearest-neighbor algorithm error-corrected the raw reads and collapsed the reads into unique sequences, merging closely related sequences to remove PCR and sequencing errors. To assign V, D and J gene segments, CDR3 sequences were aligned to IMGT reference sequences. For a sequence to be retained, a match of at least six nucleotides to both a V gene segment and a J gene segment was required. Rearrangements were classified as productive when the CDR3 lacked stop codons and remained in frame with V and J, and all other rearrangements were classified as non-productive. CDR3 was defined according to IMGT convention as the region running from the second conserved V-encoded cysteine to the conserved J-encoded phenylalanine. The earlier analysis of some 600 of the donors excluded sequences that lacked an unambiguous match to a single V gene segment. In an earlier analysis of 587 of the donors, V segments were called functional above 56.7% productive rearrangements and were called segregating when the between-donor standard deviation exceeded 5%. A statistical classification framework was built to diagnose cytomegalovirus status from the catalog of TCR beta chain sequences. V and J gene assignment, in a later analysis, came from comparing TCR nucleotide sequences with IMGT/GENE-DB human TR gene sequences. The TCRdist pipeline was used in a later analysis to assign CDR3 sequences and most-parsimonious VDJ recombination scenarios. In a later analysis, each TCR beta chain was defined by its CDR3 amino acid sequence together with its V-gene family, and reads lacking a unique V-gene family were excluded. In a later analysis, 450 to 600 highly shared, low-generation-probability nucleotide sequences were removed to address suspected cross-contamination and a sequencing artifact. In a later analysis, a clonal expansion index was calculated for each public chain from normalized within-repertoire ranks of inferred template counts. In a later analysis, generation probabilities were computed using a VDJ recombination model fitted to out-of-frame rearrangements, and the results were checked against IGoR. In a later analysis, TCR-TCR, TCR-HLA and TCR-CMV co-occurrence was scored with hypergeometric tests, and a repertoire-size bias correction was applied to TCR pairs. A later analysis estimated false discovery rates by permuting HLA or CMV assignments 20 times. A later analysis grouped co-occurring TCRs with DBSCAN, adding TCRdist sequence similarity when clustering within HLA-allele-positive subsets. For co-occurrence clustering, repertoires with fewer than 30,000 or more than 120,000 public chains were excluded, along with a handful of repertoires with anomalous nucleotide sharing. TCRdb mirrors the immuneACCESS table, restricted to in-frame sequences. Some clones are absent from its copies; in checked studies, under half trace to an unresolved V gene, and the reason for the others is unknown. The DNA gave D and trimming, while V, J and clone size come from that table. The sample profile shows 100,000 or so clones; about 74% of them were found once. The ten top clones hold under 5.5% of the sample.

The cohort consisted of 650 to 700 healthy bone marrow donors. At the time of sampling, all cohort members were nominally healthy, though unrecorded immune exposures were likely present. The donor tested CMV seropositive and was one of the 289 seropositive cohort members. A peripheral blood sample was provided by each donor, and peripheral blood mononuclear cells were used for TCR beta sequencing. Genomic DNA was extracted from the blood cell samples with the Qiagen DNeasy Blood Extraction Kit. This receptor chain uses TRBV2 and TRBJ2-7; a stretch of 11 junction bases matches TRBD2. This TCR derives from a young woman in good health and CMV-seropositive. The sequenced material came from PBMCs. The sequenced DNA: TGTGCCAGCGTCACTAGCGGGAGTAACTACGAGCAGTACTTC. Its translation reads: CASVTSGSNYEQYF. Outside the CDR3, residues come from the reference TRBV2 and TRBJ2-7 proteins, so the full variable domain is: EPEVTQTPSHQVTQMGQEVILRCVPISNHLYFYWYRQILGQKVEFLVSFYNNEISEKSEIFDDQFSVERPDGSNFTLKIRSTKLEDSAMYFCASVTSGSNYEQYFGPGTRLTVT.